This TCR beta chain originates from a study of blood T cell repertoires in COVID-19. Some clones are missing from TCRdb's copy, which holds only in-frame ones; the method was immunoSEQ multiplex PCR. The table shows 150,000 or so clones, with 79% occurring only once. Patients in Seattle were enrolled during active infection, then followed longitudinally. V shed 0 bases, J shed 10 bases, and the junction held 14 bases outside the gene matches. CDR3 length: 16 amino acids. From germline, CDR1 is LNHNV and CDR2 YYDKDF (reference sequence). This clonotype was sampled from a woman between 70 and 85 years old with COVID-19, enrolled during active disease. The chain joins TRBV15 to TRBJ1-1; 7 positions agree with TRBD1. Sequenced sample: peripheral blood. The CDR3 reads CATSREATGVSGGAFF. In DNA, the CDR3 is TGTGCCACCAGCAGAGAAGCCACAGGGGTCTCGGGTGGAGCTTTCTTT.